Presented here are 3 T cell receptor beta chains from one specimen sequenced in a study of T cell responses to AZD1222 COVID-19 vaccine. Clones were read by immunoSEQ multiplex PCR, and TCRdb kept only the in-frame ones, dropping some. The sample records over 85,000 clones, approximately 92% being singletons. The sequences come from peripheral blood, collected on day 0 of AZD1222 vaccination. The source of these receptors is an adult in good health.

This clone was recorded only once. The chain uses TRBV4-1 and TRBJ2-1, with D maybe TRBD2 (6 bases). V shed 0 bases and J shed 2 bases, with 23 bases lying between them. Germline CDR1 and CDR2: MGHRA and YSYEKL. The CDR3 sequence is 20 residues long. The CDR3 sequence: CASSQDGLVSSDSTYNEQFF. CDR3 DNA: TGCGCCAGCAGCCAAGATGGGCTCGTGTCTAGCGATTCAACCTACAATGAGCAGTTCTTC.

This clone was detected once. The chain uses TRBV10-3 and TRBJ1-1; the D is unclear. Trimming stripped 0 bases from V and 5 bases from J, with 7 bases between. From germline, CDR1 is ENHRY and CDR2 SYGVKD. The length of the CDR3 is 13 residues. Written as DNA, the CDR3 is TGTGCCATCAGTGAGTCTCAGGTTACTGAAGCTTTCTTT. Protein: CAISESQVTEAFF.

This rearrangement joins TRBV7-3 to TRBJ2-7, with TRBD2 as a possible D gene (6 bases). The V end lost 5 bases, the J end lost 0 bases, and 14 bases lay between the germline ends. This CDR3 comprises 15 residues. Germline lookup yields CDR1 SGHTA and CDR2 FQGTGA. The CDR3 sequence is CASSPRDFSSYEQYF. Written as DNA, the CDR3 is TGTGCCAGCAGCCCGCGGGACTTCTCCTCCTACGAGCAGTACTTC.